The 23 T cell receptor beta chains below all came from one sample that was sequenced in a study of blood T cell repertoires in COVID-19. Clones were sequenced by immunoSEQ multiplex PCR, and TCRdb holds only the in-frame ones, with some missing. The sample consists of 200,000 to 250,000 clones, around 80% of them appearing once. The source material was PBMCs or T cells enriched from blood (not recorded which). The receptors originated from a man aged 25-40 years with acute COVID-19.

The chain carries TRBV19 and TRBJ2-5, with D tentatively TRBD1 (6 bases). V was clipped by 6 bases and J by 4 bases, with 12 bases between them. Germline CDR1 reads LNHDA; CDR2 reads SQIVND (reference sequence). The CDR3 length is 13 residues. The CDR3 bases are TGTGCCAGTAGCTCCCAAGGGGGAGAGACCCAGTACTTC. It encodes CASSSQGGETQYF.

The V and J genes are TRBV5-4 and TRBJ1-1; TRBD1 might be the D (6 bases). Per germline, CDR1 SGHNT and CDR2 YYREEE (reference sequence). The V end was cut by 4 bases, the J end by 6 bases, with 19 bases between. The CDR3 spans 15 residues. CDR3 in amino acids: CASSSLSTGTAEAFF. The CDR3 DNA is TGTGCCAGCAGCAGCCTTTCGACAGGCACGGCTGAAGCTTTCTTT.

The J gene is TRBJ1-1, the V gene TRBV28; D perhaps matches TRBD1 (6 bases). Germline V gives CDR1 MDHEN, CDR2 SYDVKM. V lost 5 bases, J lost 10 bases, and 17 bases lay in between. This CDR3 spans 13 amino acids. The CDR3 is CASSGGEGVGAFF. The CDR3 DNA sequence: TGTGCCAGCAGTGGGGGCGAGGGAGTTGGAGCTTTCTTT.

The rearrangement uses TRBV6-5 and TRBJ1-5; D perhaps matches TRBD1 (5 bases). This CDR3 is 12 amino acids long. V was trimmed by 8 bases and J by 8 bases, leaving 13 bases between them. Per the germline V gene, CDR1 is MNHEY and CDR2 is SVGAGI. As DNA, the CDR3 is TGTGCCAGCCGGTGGGGGGGGAAGCCCCAGCATTTT. Translating gives CASRWGGKPQHF.

This chain links TRBV3-1 (or the pseudogene TRBV3-2) with TRBJ1-1; D unresolved. The CDR3 contains 14 residues. The germline V and J ends were trimmed by 1 base and 5 bases, with 11 bases remaining between them. Germline V gives CDR1 LGHDT, CDR2 YNNKEL (reference sequence). CDR3 amino acids: CASSQGSRVTEAFF. The CDR3 nucleotides are TGTGCCAGCAGCCAAGGGTCCCGGGTAACTGAAGCTTTCTTT.

The V and J genes are TRBV5-4 and TRBJ2-7, with TRBD2 matching 8 bases. After removal of 3 bases from V and 2 bases from J, the junction contained 10 bases not matched to a gene. This CDR3 comprises 16 residues. Germline V CDR1 and CDR2: SGHNT, YYREEE (reference sequence). The CDR3 region is CASSSVIAGPAYEQYF. Here the CDR3 DNA reads TGTGCCAGCAGCTCTGTAATAGCGGGGCCCGCCTACGAGCAGTACTTC. The full variable domain, in which reference TRBV5-4 and TRBJ2-7 provide the parts outside the CDR3, is ETGVTQSPTHLIKTRGQQVTLRCSSQSGHNTVSWYQQALGQGPQFIFQYYREEENGRGNFPPRFSGLQFPNYSSELNVNALELDDSALYLCASSSVIAGPAYEQYFGPGTRLTVT.

The CDR3 loop is CASSLGGVDYGYTF. The CDR3 DNA follows: TGTGCCAGCAGCTTAGGGGGGGTTGACTATGGCTACACCTTC. The chain uses TRBV7-9 and TRBJ1-2, with TRBD1 as a possible D gene (5 bases). The CDR3 has 14 amino acids. Germline CDR1 is SEHNR and CDR2 is FQNEAQ (reference sequence). Trimming left V 1 base short and J 3 bases short, with 9 bases between. Drawing the rest from reference TRBV7-9 and TRBJ1-2, the complete variable domain is DTGVSQNPRHKITKRGQNVTFRCDPISEHNRLYWYRQTLGQGPEFLTYFQNEAQLEKSRLLSDRFSAERPKGSFSTLEIQRTEQGDSAMYLCASSLGGVDYGYTFGSGTRLTVV.

A remark on this clone: In the same sample, other DNA sequences code for this CDR3. The J gene is TRBJ1-2, the V gene TRBV9; weak D call: TRBD1 (6 bases). Germline lookup yields CDR1 SGDLS and CDR2 YYNGEE. Trimming took 0 bases from V and 0 from J, leaving 9 bases between them. The CDR3 covers 15 residues. CDR3 DNA: TGTGCCAGCAGCGTAGCAGGGGAAGCTAACTATGGCTACACCTTC. Translated, it gives CASSVAGEANYGYTF. The whole variable domain, filled in from reference TRBV9 and TRBJ1-2, reads DSGVTQTPKHLITATGQRVTLRCSPRSGDLSVYWYQQSLDQGLQFLIQYYNGEERAKGNILERFSAQQFPDLHSELNLSSLELGDSALYFCASSVAGEANYGYTFGSGTRLTVV.

The chain employs TRBV5-4 and TRBJ1-4; TRBD1 might be the D (6 bases). Deletions cut 6 bases from V and 2 bases from J, with 11 bases between. This CDR3 region has 14 residues. The germline CDR1 and CDR2 sequences are SGHNT and YYREEE (reference sequence). The CDR3: CASKLRGTNEKLFF. Written as DNA, the CDR3 is TGTGCCAGCAAACTTAGGGGGACTAATGAAAAACTGTTTTTT.

J is TRBJ1-1 and V is TRBV6-1; TRBD1 might be the D (5 bases). Germline V gene data show CDR1 as MNHNS and CDR2 as SASEGT. Between the trimmed V and J ends, which lost 3 bases and 5 bases, there was a span of 13 bases. This CDR3 comprises 14 residues. CDR3 loop: CASSDAGSRTEAFF. The CDR3 DNA reads TGTGCCAGCAGTGACGCAGGGTCCAGGACTGAAGCTTTCTTT.

The chain is built from TRBV6-6 and TRBJ2-7; 10 bases agree with TRBD2. Germline CDR1 is MNHNY and CDR2 is SVGAGI (reference sequence). V lost 4 bases, J lost 3 bases, and 6 bases stayed unmatched. The CDR3 length is 15 residues. This chain's CDR3 is CASSSPGLANYEQYF. The CDR3 nucleotides read TGTGCCAGCAGTTCCCCGGGACTAGCGAACTACGAGCAGTACTTC.

This rearrangement joins TRBV6-6 to TRBJ2-1, with TRBD2 identical over 11 bases. The J segment lost 11 bases and the V segment lost 6 bases, leaving 6 bases of the junction unmatched. This CDR3 has 13 residues. Germline CDR1 reads MNHNY; CDR2 reads SVGAGI (reference sequence). The CDR3 is CASSPTSGGQQFF. CDR3 bases: TGTGCCAGCAGCCCAACTAGCGGGGGTCAGCAGTTCTTC.

This clone has only a few counts. This rearrangement joins TRBV3-1 (or the pseudogene TRBV3-2) to TRBJ1-1; no clear D. V lost 3 bases, J lost 0 bases, and 8 bases lay in between. Germline assignment: CDR1 LGHDT and CDR2 YNNKEL (reference sequence). The CDR3 length is 14 residues. The CDR3 region is CASSHSGLNTEAFF. The CDR3 DNA reads TGTGCCAGCAGCCATTCCGGGTTGAACACTGAAGCTTTCTTT.

The CDR3 DNA reads TGTGCCAGCAGAACAGACCAAGAGACCCAGTACTTC. This sequence encodes CASRTDQETQYF. The gene calls are TRBV2 and TRBJ2-5, with unresolved D. CDR1 is SNHLY and CDR2 is FYNNEI in the germline V gene. This CDR3 has 12 amino acids. The germline V and J ends were trimmed by 6 bases and 0 bases, with 5 bases remaining between them.

V gene TRBV27 combines with J gene TRBJ1-1; 7 bases align to TRBD1. Germline loops: CDR1 MNHEY, CDR2 SMNVEV (reference sequence). The J segment lost 7 bases and the V segment lost 7 bases, leaving 9 bases of the junction unmatched. The CDR3 extends over 13 amino acids. The CDR3 DNA reads TGTGCCAGCACGAGACAGGGATTTGGTGAAGCTTTCTTT. As protein: CASTRQGFGEAFF.

The gene calls are TRBV6-6 and TRBJ2-2, with TRBD2 matching over 16 bases. V was clipped by 5 bases and J by 1 base; unmatched bases: 7. Germline V gene sequence: CDR1 MNHNY, CDR2 SVGAGI (reference sequence). The CDR3 is made up of 19 amino acids. Here the CDR3 DNA reads TGTGCCAGCAGTCGAATGGGACTAGCGGGGGGGAAGAACACCGGGGAGCTGTTTTTT. It codes for CASSRMGLAGGKNTGELFF.

The chain recombines TRBV3-1 (or the pseudogene TRBV3-2) with TRBJ1-1; D may be TRBD1 (5 bases). Trimming removed 4 bases at V and 3 bases at J, with 12 bases between. Germline CDR1 LGHDT, CDR2 YNNKEL (reference sequence). The length of the CDR3 is 14 residues. CDR3 amino acids: CASSLGGGDTEAFF. In nucleotides, the CDR3 is TGTGCCAGCAGCCTGGGGGGTGGGGACACTGAAGCTTTCTTT.

Details on this clone: Distinct nucleotide sequences in the sample also encode this CDR3. The rearrangement links TRBV7-2 to TRBJ1-5; D is possibly TRBD1 (6 bases). Germline V gives CDR1 SGHTA, CDR2 FQGNSA. The CDR3 has 14 residues. V dropped 2 bases and J dropped 2 bases, with 7 bases sitting between them. The CDR3 DNA sequence: TGTGCCAGCAGCTTACCAGGGGGCAATCAGCCCCAGCATTTT. This encodes CASSLPGGNQPQHF.

V is TRBV27 and J is TRBJ2-1, with D perhaps TRBD1 (5 bases). Germline V lookup: CDR1 MNHEY, CDR2 SMNVEV (reference sequence). This CDR3 comprises 15 residues. Between the trimmed V and J ends, which lost 8 bases and 7 bases, there was a span of 21 bases. The CDR3 protein is CASQKPPWGVNEQFF. The CDR3 DNA sequence: TGTGCCAGCCAGAAACCTCCTTGGGGCGTTAATGAGCAGTTCTTC.

The sample holds one count of this clone. The chain combines TRBV5-5 with TRBJ1-2; TRBD1 matches at 9 bases. This CDR3 spans 15 amino acids. Trimming took 1 base from V and 6 from J; bases not matched to a gene: 7. The germline CDR1 and CDR2 sequences are SGHKS and YYEKEE (reference sequence). For the CDR3, the DNA is TGTGCCAGCAGCTTGTTAATGGACAGGGGAGATGGCTACACCTTC. Encoded protein: CASSLLMDRGDGYTF.

This clone has just one count. The genes are TRBV13 and TRBJ2-2; no definite D call. This CDR3 region has 16 residues. Trimming removed 2 bases at V and 1 base at J, with 11 bases between. In germline, CDR1 is PRHDT, CDR2 FYEKMQ (reference sequence). The CDR3 reads CASSLLSSVNTGELFF. CDR3 bases: TGTGCCAGCAGCTTACTATCGAGCGTGAACACCGGGGAGCTGTTTTTT. Using reference TRBV13 and TRBJ2-2 for the parts outside the CDR3, the full variable domain is AAGVIQSPRHLIKEKRETATLKCYPIPRHDTVYWYQQGPGQDPQFLISFYEKMQSDKGSIPDRFSAQQFSDYHSELNMSSLELGDSALYFCASSLLSSVNTGELFFGEGSRLTVL.

In the case of this clone: This specimen includes other DNA sequences encoding the same CDR3. V gene TRBV5-1 combines with J gene TRBJ1-2; TRBD1 agrees at 7 bases. With V trimmed by 7 bases and J by 4 bases, 7 bases remained unmatched. This CDR3 contains 13 residues. The germline gives CDR1 SGHRS, CDR2 YFSETQ. The CDR3 sequence is CASGIGTAYGYTF. CDR3 nucleotide sequence: TGCGCCAGCGGTATTGGGACAGCCTATGGCTACACCTTC.

This clone has just one count. The V and J genes are TRBV2 and TRBJ1-2; unclear D gene. Germline CDR1 SNHLY, CDR2 FYNNEI. The V end lost 2 bases, the J end lost 2 bases, and 9 bases lay between the germline ends. The CDR3 is 14 residues long. For the CDR3, the DNA is TGTGCCAGCAGTGAAAAACTGAAGAACTATGGCTACACCTTC. It codes for CASSEKLKNYGYTF.